This T cell receptor beta chain was sequenced during a study of T-cell memory formation after mild COVID-19. The CDR3 loop spans 14 amino acids. The V end was cut by 2 bases, the J end by 3 bases, with 11 bases between. Germline CDR1 SGHRS, CDR2 YFSETQ. Overall study findings and caveats: For second-wave clones that peaked at day 37, SARS-CoV-2 specificity went unverified. Contracting clones localized mainly to CM and EM when CD4+ and mainly to EMRA when CD8+. Certain responding clones were present in pre-infection memory, suggesting participation of cross-reactive memory.

The table lists this clonotype with a few counts. Its antigen is as yet unknown. After 5'RACE with constant-segment primers, TCR alpha and TCR beta cDNA libraries carrying sample barcodes and UMIs were obtained. A single record per CDR3 protein comes from TCRdb applying MiXCR to the 5' RACE reads. This sample yields over 350,000 distinct CDR3 sequences, of which 24% are seen a single time; 8.5% to 10% belongs to the top ten. The chain joins TRBV5-1 to TRBJ1-1; TRBD1 is a possible D gene (6 bases). This clonotype was obtained from an adult woman who had mild COVID-19 (a few samples of this study predate the infection). Cell type and time point are not known. Sequenced: PBMCs or a T cell subset sorted from them (not recorded which). CDR3 sequence: CASSLQGSYTEAFF. In nucleotides, the CDR3 is TGCGCCAGCAGCTTACAGGGAAGTTACACTGAAGCTTTCTTT.